This T cell receptor (beta chain) was observed in a study of blood T cell repertoires in COVID-19. About the study: The origin of the acute and convalescent COVID-19 samples was the United States, Italy and Spain. In each case, the material was cDNA or gDNA derived from T cells, B-cell-depleted T cells, or PBMCs.

The trim removed 5 bases at V and 1 base at J, leaving 6 bases unmatched. Germline lookup yields CDR1 LNHDA and CDR2 SQIVND (reference sequence). The CDR3 loop spans 15 amino acids. In the authors' workflow: Reference gene primer amplification gave nucleated cell count estimates. Clones were read by immunoSEQ multiplex PCR, and TCRdb kept only the in-frame ones, dropping some. For V, J and clone size, that table is used; D and trimming come from the DNA. The data contain 70,000 to 95,000 clones, approximately 80% of them seen just once; the ten biggest clones take up 15% to 20%. The count of this clone is one.

The sample was peripheral blood. The V call is TRBV19, the J call TRBJ1-1; 8 bases map to TRBD1. The sequence was collected from an elderly man with active or convalescent COVID-19. CDR3 sequence: CASSPRQGSNTEAFF. DNA of the CDR3: TGTGCCAGTAGTCCACGACAGGGGTCGAACACTGAAGCTTTCTTT.